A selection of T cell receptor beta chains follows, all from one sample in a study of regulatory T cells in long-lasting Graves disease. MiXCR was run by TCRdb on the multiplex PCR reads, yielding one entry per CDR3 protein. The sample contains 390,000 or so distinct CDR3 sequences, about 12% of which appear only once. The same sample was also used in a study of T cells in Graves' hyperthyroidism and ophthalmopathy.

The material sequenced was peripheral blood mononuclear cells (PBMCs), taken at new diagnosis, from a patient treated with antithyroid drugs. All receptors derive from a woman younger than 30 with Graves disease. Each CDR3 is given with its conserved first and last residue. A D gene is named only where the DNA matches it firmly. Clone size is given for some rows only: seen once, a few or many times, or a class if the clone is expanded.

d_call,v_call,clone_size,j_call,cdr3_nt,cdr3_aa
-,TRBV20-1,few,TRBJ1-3,TGCAGTGCTAGACTCTTTGGGGGGGTTCTTACCACCTCTGGAAACACCATATATTTT,CSARLFGGVLTTSGNTIYF
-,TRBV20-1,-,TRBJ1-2,TGCAGTGCCCCCTCGCTAGAGATAGGGGGGGGGAACTATGGCTACACCTTC,CSAPSLEIGGGNYGYTF
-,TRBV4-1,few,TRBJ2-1,TGCGCCAGCAGCCAACCCTTTGGCGGCTACACCTACAATGAGCAGTTCTTC,CASSQPFGGYTYNEQFF
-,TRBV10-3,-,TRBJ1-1,TGTGCCATCAGTGAGTCAGGGCCCGGCACTGAAGCTTTCTTT,CAISESGPGTEAFF
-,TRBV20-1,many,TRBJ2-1,TGCAGTGCTACCCCATCAAACAATGAGCAGTTCTTC,CSATPSNNEQFF
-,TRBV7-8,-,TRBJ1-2,TGTGCCAGCAGCTCTCGCAGGGAGGGAGCTGACTATGGCTACACCTTC,CASSSRREGADYGYTF
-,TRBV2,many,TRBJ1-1,TGTGCCAGCAGTAATTCCAAAAGGACGGGGACTGAAGCTTTCTTT,CASSNSKRTGTEAFF
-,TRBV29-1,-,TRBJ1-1,TGCAGCGTTTGGTCGGGGAACACTGAAGCTTTCTTT,CSVWSGNTEAFF
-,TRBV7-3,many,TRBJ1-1,TGTGCCAGCAGCTTAGGGGCCAGGATGAACACTGAAGCTTTCTTT,CASSLGARMNTEAFF
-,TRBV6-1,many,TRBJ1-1,TGTGCCAGCACAACACCCTGGGGGGTCACTGAAGCTTTCTTT,CASTTPWGVTEAFF
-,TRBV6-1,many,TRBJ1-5,TGTGCCAGCAGTAAGGGGTGGGATCAGCCCCAGCATTTT,CASSKGWDQPQHF
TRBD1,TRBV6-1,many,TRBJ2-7,TGTGCCAGCAGTAGGGACAGGGGGATGTACGAGCAGTACTTC,CASSRDRGMYEQYF
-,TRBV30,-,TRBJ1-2,TGTGCCTGGAGTGTATTTGAGAACAGCCCCTATGGCTACACCTTC,CAWSVFENSPYGYTF
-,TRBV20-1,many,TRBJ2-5,TGCAGTGCCCCGGGCAGGAGCTGGGAGACCCAGTACTTC,CSAPGRSWETQYF
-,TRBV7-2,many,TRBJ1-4,TGTGCCAGCAGCTTCAGGGGATATAATGAAAAACTGTTTTTT,CASSFRGYNEKLFF
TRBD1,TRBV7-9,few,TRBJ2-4,TGTGCCAGCAGCCCCCCGGACAGGGGTAACATTCAGTACTTC,CASSPPDRGNIQYF
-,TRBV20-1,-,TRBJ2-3,TGCAGTGCTAGTGTCGGCCCAGCAGCAGATACGCAGTATTTT,CSASVGPAADTQYF
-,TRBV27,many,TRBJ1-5,TGTGCCAGCTCGGGACGAGAAAATCAGCCCCAGCATTTT,CASSGRENQPQHF
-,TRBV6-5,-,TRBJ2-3,TGTGCCAGCAGTTACAAGGGGGTTAGCACAGATACGCAGTATTTT,CASSYKGVSTDTQYF
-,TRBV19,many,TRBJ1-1,TGTGCCAGTAGTATCCCTGGGACCAAGAATACTGAAGCTTTCTTT,CASSIPGTKNTEAFF
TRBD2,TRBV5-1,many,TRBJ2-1,TGTGCCAGCAGCTTTAGCGGGAGAGGTAATGAGCAGTTCTTC,CASSFSGRGNEQFF
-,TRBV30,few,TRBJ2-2,TGTGCCTGGAGACGAGAGGGTCGAAACACCGGGGAGCTGTTTTTT,CAWRREGRNTGELFF
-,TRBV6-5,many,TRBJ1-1,TGTGCCAGCAGTTACAACTGGGGGGCTTACAACACTGAAGCTTTCTTT,CASSYNWGAYNTEAFF
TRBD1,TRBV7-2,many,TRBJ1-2,TGTGCCAGCACCCCGAACAGGGGGGACTTCTATGGCTACACCTTC,CASTPNRGDFYGYTF
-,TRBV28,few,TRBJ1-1,TGTGCCAGCACCGATCTGAACACTGAAGCTTTCTTT,CASTDLNTEAFF
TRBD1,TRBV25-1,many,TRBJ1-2,TGTGCCAGCAGTGAACCGGGACAGGGGGCCAGGGGCTACACCTTC,CASSEPGQGARGYTF
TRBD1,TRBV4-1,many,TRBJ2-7,TGCGCCAGCAGCCCGTTGGACAGGAGCTCCTACGAGCAGTACTTC,CASSPLDRSSYEQYF
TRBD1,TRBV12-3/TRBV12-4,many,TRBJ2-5,TGTGCCAGCAGTTTTGGGACAGGGTACGAGACCCAGTACTTC,CASSFGTGYETQYF
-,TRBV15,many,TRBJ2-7,TGTGCCACCAGCAGAGAGAGGCAGGCCGACGGCAGGGACTACGAGCAGTACTTC,CATSRERQADGRDYEQYF
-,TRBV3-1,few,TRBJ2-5,TGTGCCAGCAGCCAAGATTCTAGGCTCCACGGGACCCAGTACTTC,CASSQDSRLHGTQYF
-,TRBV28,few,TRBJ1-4,TGTGCCAGCAGTTTCAGGTTAACTAATGAAAAACTGTTTTTT,CASSFRLTNEKLFF